The 3 T cell receptor beta chains below all came from one sample that was sequenced in a study of T-cell reconstitution after alpha-beta-depleted transplantation in children. TCRbeta library construction was performed incorporating unique molecular identifiers. TCRdb reanalysed the PCR reads using MiXCR and keeps one entry per CDR3 protein. The data contain 65,000 to 85,000 distinct CDR3 sequences, approximately 10% of them singletons. The sample was PBMCs, taken before TCRalphabeta/CD19-depleted stem cell transplant. These receptors originate from a boy aged 5-17 years with acute myeloid leukemia, due to receive a stem cell transplant.

Many counts were recorded for this clonotype. The CDR3 is CASSQWNTEAFF. Written as DNA, the CDR3 is TGTGCCAGCAGCCAATGGAACACTGAAGCTTTCTTT. The chain employs TRBV7-8 and TRBJ1-1, with D unresolved. The CDR3 spans 12 residues. CDR1 is SGHVS and CDR2 is FQNEAQ in the germline V gene. V lost 5 bases, J lost 1 base, and 5 bases lay in between.

In this sample, this clonotype turned up many times. The rearrangement links TRBV7-2 to TRBJ1-1; D remains ambiguous. The V and J ends lost 0 bases and 6 bases respectively, with 11 bases between them. This CDR3 is 14 amino acids long. CDR1 and CDR2 (germline): SGHTA, FQGNSA. The CDR3 bases are TGTGCCAGCAGCTTAGCGTCGGGGTCGGCTGAAGCTTTCTTT. This encodes CASSLASGSAEAFF.

This clonotype was found a few times. V usage is TRBV3-1 and J usage is TRBJ2-1, with TRBD2 matching 11 bases. Germline loops: CDR1 LGHDT, CDR2 YNNKEL (reference sequence). The junction had 11 bases not matched to a gene; V was cut back by 5 bases and J by 5 bases. CDR3 length: 17 amino acids. Here the CDR3 DNA reads TGTGCCAGCAGCAACGGACTAGCGGGTGTCCTCCACAATGAGCAGTTCTTC. The encoded protein is CASSNGLAGVLHNEQFF.